A selection of T cell receptor beta chains follows, all from one sample in a study of PD-L1 blockade in urothelial cancer. This table comes from immunoSEQ multiplex PCR, and its TCRdb copy is limited to in-frame clones, with some not included. The repertoire holds around 100,000 clones, with around nine tenths as singletons. The specimen was PBMCs, collected around atezolizumab (anti-PD-L1) treatment. The receptors originated from a man in his sixties with urothelial cancer. Each CDR3 is given with its conserved first and last residue. A D gene is named only where the DNA matches it firmly. The size entry is marked missing in some rows and otherwise reads once, few, many or a size class.

>NA|TRBJ1-1|TRBV6-1|TRBD1
TGTGCCAGCAGTCAGACAGGGTTGAACACTGAAGCTTTCTTT
CASSQTGLNTEAFF
>NA|TRBJ2-4|TRBV2|TRBD1
TGTGCCCTACGGGGACAGGATCGGGCCAAAAACATTCAGTACTTC
CALRGQDRAKNIQYF
>NA|TRBJ2-2|TRBV5-6|TRBD2
TGTGCCAGCAGCCCGGAATCGGCTAGCGGGAGGGCTAACACCGGGGAGCTGTTTTTT
CASSPESASGRANTGELFF
>NA|TRBJ1-6|TRBV18|NA
TGTGCCAGCTCACTCAACCGGGACATGTATAATTCACCCCTCCACTTT
CASSLNRDMYNSPLHF
>NA|TRBJ2-2|TRBV6-5|TRBD2
TGTGCCAGCAGTTGGGGAGCGGGGGGGGACACCGGGGAGCTGTTTTTT
CASSWGAGGDTGELFF
>NA|TRBJ2-1|TRBV11-3|NA
TGTGCCAGCAGCTTAGCTGCTATAAGCTCCTACAATGAGCAGTTCTTC
CASSLAAISSYNEQFF
>once|TRBJ2-1|TRBV27|NA
TGTGCCAGCAGTTTAAAGCCACAGGTCGGTGAGCAGTTCTTC
CASSLKPQVGEQFF
>few|TRBJ2-1|TRBV5-1|TRBD2
TGCGCCAGCAGTCAGCTAGCGGGAGAGGGTGAGCAGTTCTTC
CASSQLAGEGEQFF
>once|TRBJ1-4|TRBV5-4|NA
TGTGCCAGCAGCTTGGGGACAACCCTCGGGCATGAAAAACTGTTTTTT
CASSLGTTLGHEKLFF
>once|TRBJ1-2|TRBV5-1|TRBD1
TGCGCCAGCAGGCCAGGGGGAAGCTATGGCTACACCTTC
CASRPGGSYGYTF
>once|TRBJ2-7|TRBV5-1|TRBD2
TGTGCCAGCAGCCCTAGCGGGGGGGCTCACTACGAGCAGTACTTC
CASSPSGGAHYEQYF
>NA|TRBJ2-1|TRBV28|TRBD2
TGTGCCAGCAGTTTAGGGCTAGCGGCGAGTGATCAGTTCTTC
CASSLGLAASDQFF
>NA|TRBJ2-7|TRBV4-2|TRBD1
TGTGCCAGCAGCCAAGTCCAGGGGGCCCCTTCCGGCGAGCAGTACTTC
CASSQVQGAPSGEQYF
>NA|TRBJ1-1|TRBV5-1|NA
TGCGCCAGCAGCGAGGGGACTGTGGGAAACACTGAAGCTTTCTTT
CASSEGTVGNTEAFF
>few|TRBJ1-1|TRBV7-9|NA
TGTGCCAGCCACAGGGCAGGCACTGAAGCTTTCTTT
CASHRAGTEAFF
>NA|TRBJ2-7|TRBV27|TRBD2
TGTGCCAGTAGTCTAGCGGGGAGAGCCTACGAGCAGTACTTC
CASSLAGRAYEQYF
>few|TRBJ1-2|TRBV18|NA
TGTGCCAGCTCACCACAACAGTCCTCAAACTATGGCTACACCTTC
CASSPQQSSNYGYTF
>NA|TRBJ2-5|TRBV19|NA
TGTGCCAGTACCTCCAGCGGTGAGACCCAGTACTTC
CASTSSGETQYF
>NA|TRBJ2-7|TRBV27|TRBD2
TGTGCCAGCAGCTCGGGACTAGCGGGAGTCGAGCAGTACTTC
CASSSGLAGVEQYF
>NA|TRBJ2-7|TRBV7-8|TRBD1
TGTGCCAGCAGCTTAGCTCCTCGGACAGGTTCGTACGAGCAGTACTTC
CASSLAPRTGSYEQYF
>NA|TRBJ2-2|TRBV5-1|NA
TGCGCCAGCAGCTCGCCGAGTCGCACCGGGGAGCTGTTTTTT
CASSSPSRTGELFF